The 26 T cell receptor beta chains reported below all come from one sample, sequenced in a study of T cells in Graves' hyperthyroidism and ophthalmopathy. Regions amplified from RNA transcripts were the TCR beta CDR3 regions. The HTBI primer set was used in a first-round RT-PCR of the TCR CDR3. One entry per CDR3 protein results from TCRdb running MiXCR on the multiplex PCR reads. The sample has some 550,000 distinct CDR3 sequences; around 21% are singletons. Input material: blood. These TCRs come from a man aged 18 to 29 with Graves' hyperthyroidism.

The gene calls are TRBV7-8 and TRBJ1-1; TRBD1 aligns across 9 bases. The CDR3 consists of 15 residues. Trimming cost V 4 bases and J 4 bases; bases outside gene matches: 7. The germline V gene has CDR1 SGHVS and CDR2 FQNEAQ. CDR3 residues: CASSYGQGLGTEAFF. Written as DNA, the CDR3 is TGTGCCAGCAGCTACGGACAGGGGCTCGGCACTGAAGCTTTCTTT.

Turning to this clonotype: An end of the junction differs from the germline gene, which may be a read error. This chain links TRBV7-9 with TRBJ1-1; D is unresolved. Germline V gene lookup returns CDR1 SEHNR and CDR2 FQNEAQ (reference sequence). The CDR3 is 15 amino acids. CDR3 residues: CASSLDGRRNTEACF. CDR3 nucleotides: TGTGCCAGCAGCTTAGACGGCAGAAGGAACACTGAAGCTTGCTTT.

The chain employs TRBV7-2 and TRBJ2-2, with TRBD1 identical over 7 bases. Losses at the gene ends were 6 bases for V and 6 bases for J; bases not matched to a gene: 7. Germline CDR1 is SGHTA and CDR2 is FQGNSA. The CDR3 runs to 14 residues. The CDR3 sequence is CASRNTGVPGELFF. The CDR3 nucleotides read TGTGCCAGCAGGAATACAGGGGTCCCCGGGGAGCTGTTTTTT.

This clonotype has only a few counts. V is TRBV20-1 and J is TRBJ2-7; D is unclear. Germline-derived CDR1 and CDR2 are DFQATT and SNEGSKA (reference sequence). The germline V and J ends were trimmed by 3 bases and 3 bases, with 12 bases remaining between them. The CDR3 length is 13 residues. In DNA, the CDR3 is TGCAGTGCTAGCGGGCCTCAATACTACGAGCAGTACTTC. It yields the protein CSASGPQYYEQYF.

This clonotype was observed at least ten times. This sequence joins TRBV12-3 or TRBV12-4 and TRBJ2-5; D possibly corresponds to TRBD1 (5 bases). V shed 3 bases and J shed 5 bases, with 13 bases lying between them. The CDR3 contains 14 residues. CDR3 in DNA: TGTGCCAGCAGTTTCCGTTCAGGGTGGGAGACCCAGTACTTC. Its translation is CASSFRSGWETQYF.

This clonotype came up many times. V is TRBV6-1 and J is TRBJ2-3, with D tentatively TRBD2 (5 bases). The CDR3 runs 14 residues. Germline loops: CDR1 MNHNS, CDR2 SASEGT. The germline V and J ends were trimmed by 2 bases and 6 bases, with 12 bases remaining between them. For the CDR3, the DNA is TGTGCCAGCAGTGAACGGGGTTTTCTGGATACGCAGTATTTT. This encodes CASSERGFLDTQYF.

Many counts were recorded for this clonotype. V gene TRBV12-3 or TRBV12-4 combines with J gene TRBJ2-2; 7 bases line up with TRBD2. The CDR3 spans 16 residues. V shed 6 bases, J shed 0 bases, and the junction held 7 bases outside the gene matches. The CDR3 region is CASRGGVFANTGELFF. The CDR3 DNA is TGTGCCAGCAGGGGAGGGGTATTCGCGAACACCGGGGAGCTGTTTTTT.

This clonotype was counted ten times or more. The chain carries TRBV11-1 and TRBJ2-7, with TRBD1 matching 9 bases. V lost 4 bases to trimming and J lost 3 bases; unmatched junction nucleotides: 4. The CDR3 contains 14 residues. The germline V gene encodes CDR1 SGHAT and CDR2 FQDESV (reference sequence). This chain's CDR3 is CASSYGQGNYEQYF. DNA of the CDR3: TGTGCCAGCAGCTACGGACAGGGGAACTACGAGCAGTACTTC.

The V and J genes are TRBV28 and TRBJ1-4, with unresolved D. Germline V CDR1 and CDR2: MDHEN, SYDVKM. The germline V and J ends were trimmed by 6 bases and 6 bases, with 11 bases remaining between them. The CDR3 covers 13 residues. CDR3 DNA: TGTGCCAGCAGGCGGGAGCCTCATGAAAAACTGTTTTTT. It specifies CASRREPHEKLFF.

J is TRBJ2-7 and V is TRBV7-2; D might be TRBD2 (5 bases). V shed 5 bases and J shed 2 bases, with 10 bases lying between them. Germline V CDR1 and CDR2: SGHTA, FQGNSA. The CDR3 sequence is 13 residues long. CDR3 in DNA: TGTGCCAGCAGCCAGCGGTTGGCCTACGAGCAGTACTTC. Translating gives CASSQRLAYEQYF. The entire variable domain, with the rest obtained from reference TRBV7-2 and TRBJ2-7, is as follows: GAGVSQSPSNKVTEKGKDVELRCDPISGHTALYWYRQSLGQGLEFLIYFQGNSAPDKSGLPSDRFSAERTGGSVSTLTIQRTQQEDSAVYLCASSQRLAYEQYFGPGTRLTVT.

The table lists this clonotype with many counts. The V call is TRBV28, the J call TRBJ2-7; no definite D call. This CDR3 has 14 residues. Germline V CDR1 and CDR2: MDHEN, SYDVKM. With 0 bases removed from V and 3 bases from J, the gap between germline ends came to 9 bases. Here the CDR3 reads CASSLWAGHYEQYF. The CDR3 DNA reads TGTGCCAGCAGTTTATGGGCAGGCCACTACGAGCAGTACTTC.

The J gene is TRBJ2-3, the V gene TRBV5-1; tentative D call: TRBD2 (6 bases). CDR3 size: 15 residues. V was clipped by 4 bases and J by 4 bases, with 16 bases between them. The V gene's germline CDR1 is SGHRS and CDR2 YFSETQ. Here the CDR3 DNA reads TGCGCCAGCAGCAATCCGGGACCGGGAGCAGATACGCAGTATTTT. It specifies CASSNPGPGADTQYF.

There are many counts of this clonotype. The V call is TRBV25-1, the J call TRBJ1-2; D is perhaps TRBD1 (6 bases). In germline, CDR1 is MGHDK, CDR2 SYGVNS. Trimming took 2 bases from V and 5 from J, leaving 15 bases between them. The CDR3 runs to 15 residues. The CDR3 loop reads CASSEGTGFGYGYTF. The DNA of the CDR3 is TGTGCCAGCAGTGAAGGAACAGGGTTCGGTTATGGCTACACCTTC.

Notes on this clonotype: This sequence may be a read error, since a much larger clone differs from it by one base. The missing conserved phenylalanine or tryptophan at the end of this CDR3 makes a read error likely. V usage is TRBV6-2 or TRBV6-3 and J usage is TRBJ1-1; D is uncertain. The germline gives CDR1 MNHEY, CDR2 SVGEGT. CDR3 length: 13 residues. The CDR3: CASRLTVGTGAFS. DNA for the CDR3: TGTGCCAGCAGACTTACAGTGGGCACTGGAGCTTTCTCT.

The chain carries TRBV28 and TRBJ1-3, with D maybe TRBD1 (6 bases). Deletions cut 6 bases from V and 2 bases from J, with 14 bases between. Germline assignment: CDR1 MDHEN and CDR2 SYDVKM. The length of the CDR3 is 15 residues. This CDR3 reads CASRNRVLTGNTIYF. CDR3 bases: TGTGCCAGCAGAAACAGGGTTTTAACTGGAAACACCATATATTTT.

Many counts were recorded for this clonotype. V gene TRBV18 combines with J gene TRBJ1-2; D is undetermined. The V gene lost 3 bases and the J gene lost 3 bases, with 8 bases spanning the gap. Per the germline V gene, CDR1 is KGHSH and CDR2 is LQKENI. The CDR3 is 13 residues long. The CDR3 here is CASSPPEYYGYTF. The CDR3 DNA follows: TGTGCCAGCTCACCGCCGGAATACTATGGCTACACCTTC.

This clonotype was seen ten or more times. The chain is built from TRBV29-1 and TRBJ1-5; D is possibly TRBD1 (5 bases). This CDR3 has 14 residues. The V gene's germline CDR1 is SQVTM and CDR2 ANQGSEA. V gave up 1 base and J gave up 2 bases, with 9 bases separating them. For the CDR3, the DNA is TGCAGCGTTGAAGGAGGGGTGCGCAATCAGCCCCAGCATTTT. Protein: CSVEGGVRNQPQHF. Full variable domain (rest looked up from reference TRBV29-1 and TRBJ1-5): SAVISQKPSRDICQRGTSLTIQCQVDSQVTMMFWYRQQPGQSLTLIATANQGSEATYESGFVIDKFPISRPNLTFSTLTVSNMSPEDSSIYLCSVEGGVRNQPQHFGDGTRLSIL.

This clonotype was observed a handful of times. V and J are TRBV6-1 and TRBJ2-7; 8 nucleotides line up with TRBD1. CDR1 is MNHNS and CDR2 is SASEGT in the germline V gene. After removal of 5 bases from V and 2 bases from J, the junction contained 5 bases not matched to a gene. CDR3 length: 14 amino acids. In DNA, the CDR3 is TGTGCCAGCAGTCCAGGGGGCTTTCCCTACGAGCAGTACTTC. Amino acid sequence: CASSPGGFPYEQYF.

The chain links TRBV27 to TRBJ2-7; unclear D gene. Germline values: CDR1 MNHEY, CDR2 SMNVEV (reference sequence). The CDR3 spans 11 residues. V lost 9 bases to trimming and J lost 2 bases, with 8 bases between them. DNA of the CDR3: TGTGCCAGAAGGGTTACCTACGAGCAGTACTTC. Its translation: CARRVTYEQYF.

This clonotype was observed at least ten times. The chain couples TRBV5-1 to TRBJ2-7; tentatively, D is TRBD2 (5 bases). Trimming left V 6 bases short and J 3 bases short, with 13 bases between. Germline V gene lookup returns CDR1 SGHRS and CDR2 YFSETQ. The CDR3 length is 13 residues. The CDR3 DNA reads as TGCGCCAGCAAGGAGGACGGATACTACGAGCAGTACTTC. It encodes CASKEDGYYEQYF.

This clonotype was seen ten or more times. This sequence joins TRBV20-1 and TRBJ2-7; tentative D call: TRBD1 (6 bases). The V end lost 1 base, the J end lost 0 bases, and 7 bases lay between the germline ends. CDR1 is DFQATT, CDR2 SNEGSKA, per germline (reference sequence). This CDR3 region has 13 residues. CDR3 loop: CSARVTGSYEQYF. The CDR3 bases are TGCAGTGCTAGAGTGACAGGCTCCTACGAGCAGTACTTC.

This clonotype has a count of ten or more. The gene calls are TRBV28 and TRBJ1-1; 7 nucleotides agree with TRBD1. Germline CDR1 is MDHEN and CDR2 is SYDVKM. CDR3 length equals 15 residues. V was pared by 2 bases and J by 4 bases, with 7 bases of the junction left unmatched. CDR3 region: CASSLRDRGPTEAFF. The DNA for the CDR3 is TGTGCCAGCAGTTTACGTGATAGGGGGCCCACTGAAGCTTTCTTT.

This clonotype came up many times. CDR3 loop: CAWTARTEAFF. CDR3 in DNA: TGTGCCTGGACAGCGAGGACTGAAGCTTTCTTT. The rearrangement links TRBV30 to TRBJ1-1; D ambiguous. Germline values: CDR1 GTSNPN, CDR2 SVGIG (reference sequence). Between the trimmed V and J ends, which lost 4 bases and 5 bases, there was a span of 8 bases. The CDR3 has 11 amino acids.

CDR3 residues: CASSSNRGDWGYTF. As DNA, the CDR3 is TGTGCCAGCAGTTCGAACAGGGGGGATTGGGGCTACACCTTC. The chain couples TRBV27 to TRBJ1-2; 8 bases agree with TRBD1. CDR1 is MNHEY, CDR2 SMNVEV, per germline (reference sequence). The CDR3 consists of 14 residues. V lost 4 bases to trimming and J lost 8 bases; unmatched junction nucleotides: 9.

The chain employs TRBV6-1 and TRBJ2-6; D not certain. The CDR3 extends over 13 amino acids. V dropped 7 bases and J dropped 4 bases, with 8 bases sitting between them. Germline CDR1 is MNHNS and CDR2 is SASEGT. The CDR3 nucleotides read TGTGCCAGCAACCCGTTCGGGGCCAACGTCCTGACTTTC. This translates into CASNPFGANVLTF.

This clonotype occurred many times. The chain joins TRBV12-3 or TRBV12-4 to TRBJ1-6; D may be TRBD1 (6 bases). The CDR3 length is 15 residues. The V gene lost 7 bases and the J gene lost 2 bases, with 12 bases spanning the gap. The CDR3: CASTRGLAYNSPLHF. In nucleotides, the CDR3 is TGTGCCAGCACCAGGGGACTCGCCTATAATTCACCCCTCCACTTT.